The sequence of this TCR beta chain was determined in a study of cytomegalovirus exposure and HLA in healthy donors. Turning to the study itself: Ancestry clustering placed more than 65% of 300 to 400 genotyped donors in the Caucasian-associated cluster.

The V gene's germline CDR1 is SEHNR and CDR2 FQNEAQ (reference sequence). The CDR3 length is 14 residues. V was pared by 6 bases and J by 6 bases, with 14 bases between. Regarding this clone: The antigen is undetermined.

General study findings and limits: An analysis that was carried out later associated 16,000 or so TCR beta sequences with HLA alleles at 0.05 false discovery rate. A later analysis showed TCR association rates differing by HLA locus, peaking at DRB1 and lowest at HLA-C.

PCR primers comprised 60 Vbeta and 13 Jbeta primers. The assay was immunoSEQ multiplex PCR, and TCRdb's table has in-frame clones only and misses some. The sample carries tens of thousands of clones, approximately 76% recorded once. The sequence derives from a man aged 45-65 years in good health and CMV-seronegative. Source material: PBMCs. The genes are TRBV7-9 and TRBJ2-2; tentatively, D is TRBD2 (5 bases). CDR3 in DNA: TGTGCCAGCAGGCCCGGGAAAACGCCCGGGGAGCTGTTTTTT. As protein: CASRPGKTPGELFF.